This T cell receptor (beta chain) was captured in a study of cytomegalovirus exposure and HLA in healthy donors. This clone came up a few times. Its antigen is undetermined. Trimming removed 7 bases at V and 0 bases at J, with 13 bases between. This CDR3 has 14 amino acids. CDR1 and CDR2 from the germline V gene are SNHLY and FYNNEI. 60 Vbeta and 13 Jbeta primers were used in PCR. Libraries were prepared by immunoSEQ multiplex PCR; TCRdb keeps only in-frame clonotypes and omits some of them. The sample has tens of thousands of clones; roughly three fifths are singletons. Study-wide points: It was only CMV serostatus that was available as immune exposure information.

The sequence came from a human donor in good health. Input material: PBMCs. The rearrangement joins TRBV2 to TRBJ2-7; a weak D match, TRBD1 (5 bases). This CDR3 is CASTGPDSSYEQYF. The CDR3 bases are TGTGCCAGCACTGGGCCCGACAGCTCCTACGAGCAGTACTTC.